Presented here are 16 T cell receptor beta chains from one specimen sequenced in a study of blood T cell repertoires in COVID-19. Assay: immunoSEQ multiplex PCR; the TCRdb copy retains only in-frame clones and omits some. Of some 270,000 clones in the sample, over 75% were seen once. Sequencing used PBMCs or T cells enriched from blood (not recorded which). These receptors all stem from a woman in her 30s who had recovered from COVID-19.

This clone was observed a handful of times. The chain is built from TRBV2 and TRBJ1-3; a possible D gene is TRBD1 (6 bases). The ends were cut back, 4 bases at V and 4 bases at J, with 11 bases in the middle. Germline CDR1 and CDR2: SNHLY and FYNNEI. The CDR3 loop spans 14 amino acids. Here the CDR3 reads CASSGTGSGNTIYF. DNA of the CDR3: TGTGCCAGCAGTGGAACAGGGTCCGGAAACACCATATATTTT.

The V and J genes are TRBV5-1 and TRBJ2-7; 8 bases map to TRBD2. In germline, CDR1 is SGHRS, CDR2 YFSETQ. J gave up 3 bases and V 4 bases, and 12 bases lay outside the gene matches. CDR3 length: 16 residues. The CDR3 reads CASSRGGSSIVYEQYF. For the CDR3, the DNA is TGCGCCAGCAGCCGCGGGGGGTCTTCCATAGTCTACGAGCAGTACTTC.

This clone was seen a few times. The rearrangement links TRBV12-3 or TRBV12-4 to TRBJ1-1; D remains ambiguous. V lost 3 bases and J lost 0, with 5 bases in between. This CDR3 has 13 amino acids. The CDR3: CASSFVLNTEAFF. CDR3 DNA: TGTGCCAGCAGTTTCGTCTTGAACACTGAAGCTTTCTTT.

The rearrangement uses TRBV9 and TRBJ2-7; D is uncertain. V dropped 2 bases and J dropped 0 bases, with 12 bases sitting between them. CDR3 length: 15 residues. CDR1 SGDLS and CDR2 YYNGEE come from the germline V gene. The CDR3 protein is CASSVFPDNSYEQYF. The CDR3 DNA sequence: TGTGCCAGCAGCGTCTTCCCCGACAACTCCTACGAGCAGTACTTC. Combining the CDR3 with reference TRBV9 and TRBJ2-7 gives the whole variable domain DSGVTQTPKHLITATGQRVTLRCSPRSGDLSVYWYQQSLDQGLQFLIQYYNGEERAKGNILERFSAQQFPDLHSELNLSSLELGDSALYFCASSVFPDNSYEQYFGPGTRLTVT.

This clone appeared a few times. The CDR3 DNA sequence: TGTGCCAGCAGCGTTAGCGGGAGCACCACAGATACGCAGTATTTT. Translating it yields CASSVSGSTTDTQYF. The chain combines TRBV5-4 with TRBJ2-3; 9 bases agree with TRBD2. Germline values: CDR1 SGHNT, CDR2 YYREEE (reference sequence). Trimming cost V 4 bases and J 2 bases; bases outside gene matches: 5. CDR3 length equals 15 residues. Together with reference TRBV5-4 and TRBJ2-3, the CDR3 gives the full variable domain: ETGVTQSPTHLIKTRGQQVTLRCSSQSGHNTVSWYQQALGQGPQFIFQYYREEENGRGNFPPRFSGLQFPNYSSELNVNALELDDSALYLCASSVSGSTTDTQYFGPGTRLTVL.

This clone was seen once. CDR3 sequence reads: CSASGRANGYTF. CDR3 nucleotides: TGCAGTGCTAGTGGGAGGGCTAATGGCTACACCTTC. The chain couples TRBV20-1 to TRBJ1-2; D is uncertain. Germline V gene sequence: CDR1 DFQATT, CDR2 SNEGSKA (reference sequence). This CDR3 comprises 12 residues. The V end lost 3 bases, the J end lost 6 bases, and 11 bases lay between the germline ends.

The chain carries TRBV18 and TRBJ2-5; D uncertain. The V end lost 4 bases, the J end lost 4 bases, and 13 bases lay between the germline ends. Germline loops: CDR1 KGHSH, CDR2 LQKENI. The CDR3 length is 14 residues. CDR3 residues: CASSHYSPAETQYF. The CDR3 DNA reads TGTGCCAGCTCACATTATAGCCCCGCAGAGACCCAGTACTTC. Combining the CDR3 with reference TRBV18 and TRBJ2-5 gives the whole variable domain NAGVMQNPRHLVRRRGQEARLRCSPMKGHSHVYWYRQLPEEGLKFMVYLQKENIIDESGMPKERFSAEFPKEGPSILRIQQVVRGDSAAYFCASSHYSPAETQYFGPGTRLLVL.

The gene calls are TRBV29-1 and TRBJ2-7; D not resolved. The V end was cut by 4 bases, the J end by 2 bases, with 12 bases between. The CDR3 length is 13 residues. Germline values: CDR1 SQVTM, CDR2 ANQGSEA. CDR3 DNA: TGCAGCGTTGTGGTCTCCACTGCCTACGAGCAGTACTTC. Translation: CSVVVSTAYEQYF.

This chain links TRBV20-1 with TRBJ2-1; D gene ambiguous. Trimming cost V 3 bases and J 5 bases, with 5 bases left between them. Germline V lookup: CDR1 DFQATT, CDR2 SNEGSKA (reference sequence). This CDR3 region has 11 residues. CDR3 nucleotide sequence: TGCAGTGCTAGTATAGACAATGAGCAGTTCTTC. This gives the protein CSASIDNEQFF.

This sequence joins TRBV2 and TRBJ2-2, with 9 bases lining up with TRBD2. The junction had 13 bases not matched to a gene; V was cut back by 6 bases and J by 5 bases. The germline V gene encodes CDR1 SNHLY and CDR2 FYNNEI. The CDR3 extends over 17 amino acids. The CDR3 nucleotides are TGTGCCAGCAGCCCCGAAGGACTAGCGTATGAGACCGGGGAGCTGTTTTTT. It is translated as CASSPEGLAYETGELFF.

CDR3 bases: TGTGCCAGCAGTTATCAGGGGGGAAGCACCGGGGAGCTGTTTTTT. It specifies CASSYQGGSTGELFF. The chain links TRBV28 to TRBJ2-2, with a possible D match to TRBD1 (7 bases). CDR3 length: 15 residues. V lost 4 bases and J lost 4, with 13 bases in between. The germline gives CDR1 MDHEN, CDR2 SYDVKM.

The rearrangement uses TRBV19 and TRBJ1-1; TRBD1 might be the D (6 bases). The length of the CDR3 is 16 residues. V lost 7 bases, J lost 2 bases, and 20 bases lay in between. CDR1 LNHDA and CDR2 SQIVND come from the germline V gene (reference sequence). The CDR3: CASNLQGLGPNTEAFF. The CDR3 nucleotides are TGTGCCAGTAACCTCCAGGGGCTCGGTCCTAACACTGAAGCTTTCTTT.

The rearrangement links TRBV6-5 to TRBJ1-2, with 11 bases lining up with TRBD1. Germline V gives CDR1 MNHEY, CDR2 SVGAGI. Losses at the gene ends were 6 bases for V and 4 bases for J; bases not matched to a gene: 4. The length of the CDR3 is 14 residues. The CDR3: CASSRGTGGYGYTF. The CDR3 DNA reads TGTGCCAGCAGCCGGGGGACAGGGGGCTATGGCTACACCTTC.

CDR3 amino acids: CASSSTLAGVGNEQFF. Here the CDR3 DNA reads TGTGCCAGCAGTTCCACTTTGGCGGGAGTAGGGAATGAGCAGTTCTTC. This rearrangement joins TRBV28 to TRBJ2-1, with 7 bases identical to TRBD2. With V trimmed by 4 bases and J by 7 bases, 13 bases remained unmatched. CDR1 is MDHEN and CDR2 is SYDVKM in the germline V gene. This CDR3 has 16 amino acids.

V is TRBV28 and J is TRBJ1-1; D is unresolved. Germline V gene data show CDR1 as MDHEN and CDR2 as SYDVKM. V was cut by 1 base and J by 10 bases, with 10 bases left in between. The length of the CDR3 is 12 residues. CDR3 nucleotides: TGTGCCAGCAGTTTATTTAGTACCCTAGCTTTCTTT. It specifies CASSLFSTLAFF.

The J gene is TRBJ1-2, the V gene TRBV4-1, with D perhaps TRBD1 (6 bases). The CDR3 totals 18 residues. The V and J ends lost 10 bases and 0 bases respectively, with 27 bases between them. Germline lookup yields CDR1 MGHRA and CDR2 YSYEKL. CDR3 sequence (DNA): TGCGCCACCAGGCCTCGGCGTGGGGGCGCACCCGCTAACTATGGCTACACCTTC. It yields the protein CATRPRRGGAPANYGYTF.